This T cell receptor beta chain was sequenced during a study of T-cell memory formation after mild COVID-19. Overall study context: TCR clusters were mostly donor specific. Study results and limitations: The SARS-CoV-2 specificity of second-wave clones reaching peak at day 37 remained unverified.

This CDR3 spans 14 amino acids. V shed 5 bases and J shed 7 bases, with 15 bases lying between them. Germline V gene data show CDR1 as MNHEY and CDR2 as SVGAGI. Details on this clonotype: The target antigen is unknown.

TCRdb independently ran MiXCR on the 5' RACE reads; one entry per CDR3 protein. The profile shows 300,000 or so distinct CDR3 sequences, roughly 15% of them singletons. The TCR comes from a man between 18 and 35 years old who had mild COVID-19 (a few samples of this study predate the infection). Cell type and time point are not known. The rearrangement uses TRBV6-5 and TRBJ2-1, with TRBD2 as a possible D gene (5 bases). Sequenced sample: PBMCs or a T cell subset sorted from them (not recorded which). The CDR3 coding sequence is TGTGCCAGCAGTGCGGACTTGGGTCGGAATGAGCAGTTCTTC. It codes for CASSADLGRNEQFF.